The rows below give T cell receptor beta chains drawn from one sample of a study of beta chain features in type 1 diabetes. Produced via immunoSEQ multiplex PCR; TCRdb's table is partial and in-frame only. The sample holds under 400,000 clones, around 15% seen once. Sequenced input: central memory CD4+ T cells from blood. The receptors shown here come from a man aged 25 to 45 in good health. The CDR3 runs from the conserved cysteine through the conserved F or W. D genes are given only for firm matches. Where a row states a size, it is once, few, many or the class of an expanded clone; other rows omit it.

TRBJ1-1	-	TRBV18	-	TGTGCCAGCTCAACGGCAATGAACACTGAAGCTTTCTTT	CASSTAMNTEAFF
TRBJ1-5	-	TRBV30	-	TGTGCCTGGAGTCGTCCGAATCAGCCCCAGCATTTT	CAWSRPNQPQHF
TRBJ2-2	TRBD1	TRBV4-3	few	TGCGCCAGCAGCCCAGGGGGTGGTACCGGGGAGCTGTTTTTT	CASSPGGGTGELFF
TRBJ1-6	-	TRBV18	few	TGTGCCAGCTCACCACCGGGACATAATAATTCACCCCTCCACTTT	CASSPPGHNNSPLHF
TRBJ2-1	-	TRBV7-2	-	TGTGCCAGCAGCCTCCCGGGAAGGGGATACAATGAGCAGTTCTTC	CASSLPGRGYNEQFF
TRBJ2-5	-	TRBV29-1	few	TGCAGCGTATCAGGGGAGGTACAAGAGACCCAGTACTTC	CSVSGEVQETQYF
TRBJ1-4	-	TRBV2	-	TGTGCCAGCAGTCCCCAGGGCCGGGGGCAAAAACTGTTTTTT	CASSPQGRGQKLFF
TRBJ2-3	-	TRBV5-1	few	TGCGCCAGCAGCTTGGTAGGCCGCACAGATACGCAGTATTTT	CASSLVGRTDTQYF
TRBJ1-5	TRBD1	TRBV2	-	TGTGCCAGCAGCAAGGACAGGGACTATCAGCCCCAGCATTTT	CASSKDRDYQPQHF
TRBJ1-2	TRBD1	TRBV19	-	TGTGCCAGTAGTCCGGGACAGGGATATTATGGCTACACCTTC	CASSPGQGYYGYTF
TRBJ1-2	TRBD1	TRBV5-1	-	TGCGCCAGCAGCCTCCGGGACAGGGATAACGGCTACACCTTC	CASSLRDRDNGYTF
TRBJ1-6	-	TRBV7-2	-	TGTGCCAGCAGCTCCAACCAAAGTGGGTCACCCCTCCACTTT	CASSSNQSGSPLHF
TRBJ2-3	TRBD2	TRBV7-9	many	TGTGCCAGCAGCAATGAAGCGGGAGGGACGCAGTATTTT	CASSNEAGGTQYF
TRBJ1-3	TRBD1	TRBV7-9	-	TGTGCCAGCAGCCGGTCAGGGGGAGATTCTGGAAACACCATATATTTT	CASSRSGGDSGNTIYF
TRBJ1-1	-	TRBV6-1	-	TGTGCCAGCCCGAACCAAGGAACTTTCTTT	CASPNQGTFF
TRBJ1-3	TRBD1	TRBV11-2	-	TGTGCCAGCAGCCCTTTCTCAGGGGGCGTCGGAAACACCATATATTTT	CASSPFSGGVGNTIYF
TRBJ1-1	-	TRBV15	few	TGTGCCACCAGCAGAGATCAGACAGAAGCTTTCTTT	CATSRDQTEAFF
TRBJ2-7	TRBD2	TRBV10-3	-	TGTGCCATCCGGACTAGCGGGGGGGAATACGAGCAGTACTTC	CAIRTSGGEYEQYF
TRBJ1-1	TRBD1	TRBV5-1	-	TGCGCCAGCAGCCCCCCCAGACAGGGTGGGACTGAAGCTTTCTTT	CASSPPRQGGTEAFF
TRBJ2-1	-	TRBV6-1	few	TGTGCCAGCAGTCACTCGGGGACCCTCGGGGAGCAGTTCTTC	CASSHSGTLGEQFF
TRBJ2-4	-	TRBV11-2	-	TGTGCCAGCAGCCCAGCCCAGGGAAGTAGAAACATTCAGTACTTC	CASSPAQGSRNIQYF
TRBJ2-1	TRBD2	TRBV28	-	TGTGCCAGCAGTTTTGGGGTAGCGGGAGGCAATGAGCAGTTCTTC	CASSFGVAGGNEQFF
TRBJ2-3	-	TRBV6-6	-	TGTGCCAGCAGCTCCGGGAGTCGTACAGATACGCAGTATTTT	CASSSGSRTDTQYF
TRBJ2-7	-	TRBV5-1	many	TGCGCCAGCAGCTTGTCCGGGTTTGGAGGCTCCGAGCAGTACTTC	CASSLSGFGGSEQYF
TRBJ2-3	TRBD2	TRBV7-2	few	TGTGCCAGCAGCTATAGCGGGGGGGCTCCAGCTAATACGCAGTATTTT	CASSYSGGAPANTQYF
TRBJ1-4	-	TRBV5-1	many	TGCGCCAGCAGCGCGGACAGTCGAAATGAAAAACTGTTTTTT	CASSADSRNEKLFF
TRBJ2-1	-	TRBV19	few	TGTGCCAGTAGCCAACCGAGAGGGCCGACCTACAATGAGCAGTTCTTC	CASSQPRGPTYNEQFF
TRBJ1-2	-	TRBV29-1	few	TGCAGCGTTGGCCTTTCCTATGGCTACACCTTC	CSVGLSYGYTF
TRBJ1-4	-	TRBV5-6	-	TGTGCCAGCAGCTTGGGGGGCCTTAATGAAAAACTGTTTTTT	CASSLGGLNEKLFF
TRBJ2-5	-	TRBV11-3	few	TGTGCCAGCAGCTTAGGCCTAGCTCGGGAGACCCAGTACTTC	CASSLGLARETQYF
TRBJ2-1	TRBD1	TRBV6-1	few	TGTGCCAGCAGTGAGTGGACAGGCTTAGGTGAGCAGTTCTTC	CASSEWTGLGEQFF
TRBJ2-4	-	TRBV5-4	-	TGTGCCAGCAGCTTGGGGCTCAGACAGCCTTTCGACATTCAGTACTTC	CASSLGLRQPFDIQYF
TRBJ2-5	TRBD2	TRBV2	few	TGTGCCAGCAGTGAAGCGCGGAATAGCGGGAGGGAGACCCAGTACTTC	CASSEARNSGRETQYF
TRBJ1-2	-	TRBV14	few	TGTGCCAGCAGCCGTGGACGGAGCTATGGCTACACCTTC	CASSRGRSYGYTF
TRBJ1-4	TRBD1	TRBV7-2	-	TGTGCCAGCAGCCTTACCCCGGACAGGGCGAAAGAAAAACTGTTTTTT	CASSLTPDRAKEKLFF
TRBJ2-3	-	TRBV27	-	TGTGCCAGCAGTCCTTCGACGGGGGGCACAGATACGCAGTATTTT	CASSPSTGGTDTQYF
TRBJ1-6	-	TRBV25-1	few	TGTGCCAGCAGTGAAACTTCCAACACCTATAATTCACCCCTCCACTTT	CASSETSNTYNSPLHF
TRBJ2-7	-	TRBV6-5	few	TGTGCCAGTAACTCCTACGAGCAGTACTTC	CASNSYEQYF
TRBJ1-2	-	TRBV19	-	TGTGCCAGTAGTATATCAGGGAACTATGGCTACACCTTC	CASSISGNYGYTF
TRBJ2-5	TRBD2	TRBV9	-	TGTGCCAGCAGCCCGCCGGGACTAGCACCCCAAGAGACCCAGTACTTC	CASSPPGLAPQETQYF
TRBJ1-4	-	TRBV6-1	few	TGTGCCAGCACCCGAATGGTACTGGGTGAAAAACTGTTTTTT	CASTRMVLGEKLFF
TRBJ1-4	-	TRBV7-2	-	TGTGCCAGCAGCTTAGTCTTCCAGGGACCAGAAAAACTGTTTTTT	CASSLVFQGPEKLFF
TRBJ1-3	-	TRBV5-4	-	TGTGCCAGCAGCTCGGGACATGGAAACACCATATATTTT	CASSSGHGNTIYF
TRBJ2-7	-	TRBV5-1	-	TGCGCCAGCAGCCCAGAGATAGCCTACGAGCAGTACTTC	CASSPEIAYEQYF
TRBJ2-1	TRBD1	TRBV7-2	once	TGTGCCAGCAGCTTAGCCGTGGGACAGTTGAGCTCCTACAATGAGCAGTTCTTC	CASSLAVGQLSSYNEQFF
TRBJ2-1	TRBD2	TRBV11-2	few	TGTGCCAGCAAGTCCGGGACTAGCGGGTCCAATGAGCAGTTCTTC	CASKSGTSGSNEQFF
TRBJ1-2	-	TRBV6-6	-	TGTGCCAGCAGTTACCTAGGGTTCGGTGGCTACACCTTC	CASSYLGFGGYTF
TRBJ2-3	-	TRBV5-1	-	TGCGCCAGCAGCGGGGGGGCCTCACTGGATACGCAGTATTTT	CASSGGASLDTQYF